The subject of this entry is one TCR beta chain. One end of the junction does not line up with germline, which may come from a read error. The sample belongs to a study of T cells after yellow fever vaccination. TCRdb re-called the 5' RACE reads through MiXCR, storing one row per CDR3 protein. This sample has over 300,000 distinct CDR3 sequences, with around 6.8% found just once. Sequences were derived from PBMCs, sampled roughly seven weeks after the first yellow fever vaccination. This receptor was identified in a man younger than 35 who received the YFV17D yellow fever vaccine.

The CDR3, as DNA: TGTGCCAGTAGTCCCGGGGGGATAGCGGTTCTGGGGGGGACCCAGCACTTC. Residues: CASSPGGIAVLGGTQHF. The chain is built from TRBV19 and TRBJ2-5; 7 bases match TRBD2. CDR1 and CDR2 from the germline V gene are LNHDA and SQIVND (reference sequence). The CDR3 sequence is 17 residues long.